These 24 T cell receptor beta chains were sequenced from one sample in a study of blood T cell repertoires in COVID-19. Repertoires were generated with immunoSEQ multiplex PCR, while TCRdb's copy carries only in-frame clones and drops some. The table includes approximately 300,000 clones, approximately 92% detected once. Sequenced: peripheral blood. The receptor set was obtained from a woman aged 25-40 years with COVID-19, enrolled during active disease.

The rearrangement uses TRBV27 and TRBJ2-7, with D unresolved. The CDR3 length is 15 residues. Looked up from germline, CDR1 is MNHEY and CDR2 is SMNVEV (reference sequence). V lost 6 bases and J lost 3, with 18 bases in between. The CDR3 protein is CASSISAGLNYEQYF. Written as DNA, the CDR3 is TGTGCCAGCAGCATCTCGGCAGGTTTGAACTACGAGCAGTACTTC.

The CDR3 spells CASSPTLTRTTEQYF. The CDR3 bases are TGTGCCAGCAGCCCTACCCTGACGAGAACTACCGAGCAGTACTTC. The J gene is TRBJ2-7, the V gene TRBV5-6; no reliable D call. The CDR3 totals 15 residues. V was cut by 4 bases and J by 6 bases, with 20 bases left in between. The germline CDR1 and CDR2 sequences are SGHDT and YYEEEE.

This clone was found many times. CDR3 nucleotide sequence: TGCGCCAGCAGCTTGTCAGGGCGGCAGCCCCAGCATTTT. As protein: CASSLSGRQPQHF. The chain couples TRBV5-1 to TRBJ1-5; D possibly corresponds to TRBD1 (5 bases). CDR3 length: 13 amino acids. Trimming cost V 1 base and J 7 bases, with 9 bases left between them. CDR1 is SGHRS and CDR2 is YFSETQ in the germline V gene. The full variable domain, completed using reference TRBV5-1 and TRBJ1-5, is KAGVTQTPRYLIKTRGQQVTLSCSPISGHRSVSWYQQTPGQGLQFLFEYFSETQRNKGNFPGRFSGRQFSNSRSEMNVSTLELGDSALYLCASSLSGRQPQHFGDGTRLSIL.

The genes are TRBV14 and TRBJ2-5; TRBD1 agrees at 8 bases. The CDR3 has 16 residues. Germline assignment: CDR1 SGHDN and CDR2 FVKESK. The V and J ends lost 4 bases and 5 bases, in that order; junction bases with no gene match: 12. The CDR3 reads CASSLNRDRIGETQYF. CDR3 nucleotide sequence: TGTGCCAGCAGCCTGAACCGGGACAGGATTGGTGAGACCCAGTACTTC.

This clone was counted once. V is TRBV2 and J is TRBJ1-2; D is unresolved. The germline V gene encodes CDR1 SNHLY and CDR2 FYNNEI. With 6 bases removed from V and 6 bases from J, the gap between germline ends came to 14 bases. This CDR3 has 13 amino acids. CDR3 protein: CASSRLREDGYTF. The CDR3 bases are TGTGCCAGCAGCAGGCTTAGGGAGGATGGCTACACCTTC.

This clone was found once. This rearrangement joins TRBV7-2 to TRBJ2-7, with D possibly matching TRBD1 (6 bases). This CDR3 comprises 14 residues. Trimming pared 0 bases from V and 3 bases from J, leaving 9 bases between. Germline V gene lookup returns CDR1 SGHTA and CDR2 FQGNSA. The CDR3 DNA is TGTGCCAGCAGCTTAGCAGGACAGATCTACGAGCAGTACTTC. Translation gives CASSLAGQIYEQYF.

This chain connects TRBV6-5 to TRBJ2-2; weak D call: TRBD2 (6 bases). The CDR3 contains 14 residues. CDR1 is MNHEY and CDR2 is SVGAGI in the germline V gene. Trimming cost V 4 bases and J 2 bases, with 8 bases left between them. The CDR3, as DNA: TGTGCCAGCAGTTCCGGGGGAAACACCGGGGAGCTGTTTTTT. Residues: CASSSGGNTGELFF.

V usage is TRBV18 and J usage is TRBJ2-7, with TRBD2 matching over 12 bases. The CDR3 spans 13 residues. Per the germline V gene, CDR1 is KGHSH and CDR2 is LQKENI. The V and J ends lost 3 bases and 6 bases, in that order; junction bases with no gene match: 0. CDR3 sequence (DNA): TGTGCCAGCTCACCGGGACTAGCGGGCGAGCAGTACTTC. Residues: CASSPGLAGEQYF.

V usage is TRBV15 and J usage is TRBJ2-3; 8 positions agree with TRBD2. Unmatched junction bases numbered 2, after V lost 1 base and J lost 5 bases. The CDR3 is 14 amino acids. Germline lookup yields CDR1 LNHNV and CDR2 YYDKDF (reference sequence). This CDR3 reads CATSRAGGQDTQYF. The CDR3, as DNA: TGTGCCACCAGCAGAGCGGGAGGGCAAGATACGCAGTATTTT.

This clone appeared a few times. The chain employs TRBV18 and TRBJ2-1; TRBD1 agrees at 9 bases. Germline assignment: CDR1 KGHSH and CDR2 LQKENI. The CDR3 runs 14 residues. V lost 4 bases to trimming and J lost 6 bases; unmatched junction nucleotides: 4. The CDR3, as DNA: TGTGCCAGCTCACTACCGGACAGGGGCAATGAGCAGTTCTTC. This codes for CASSLPDRGNEQFF. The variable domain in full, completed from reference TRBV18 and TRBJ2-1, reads NAGVMQNPRHLVRRRGQEARLRCSPMKGHSHVYWYRQLPEEGLKFMVYLQKENIIDESGMPKERFSAEFPKEGPSILRIQQVVRGDSAAYFCASSLPDRGNEQFFGPGTRLTVL.

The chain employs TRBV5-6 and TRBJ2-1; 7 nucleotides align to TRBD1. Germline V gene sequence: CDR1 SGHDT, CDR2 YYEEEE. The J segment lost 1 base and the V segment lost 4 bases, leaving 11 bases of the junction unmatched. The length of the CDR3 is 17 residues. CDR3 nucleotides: TGTGCCAGCAGCGGACGGACAGGTCATTTTTCCTACAATGAGCAGTTCTTC. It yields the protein CASSGRTGHFSYNEQFF.

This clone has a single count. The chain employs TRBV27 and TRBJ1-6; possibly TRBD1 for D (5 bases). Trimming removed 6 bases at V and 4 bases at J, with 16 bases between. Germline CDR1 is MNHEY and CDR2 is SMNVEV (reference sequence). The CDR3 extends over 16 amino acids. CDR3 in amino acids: CASSPTWEGYNSPLHF. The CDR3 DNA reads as TGTGCCAGCAGCCCGACTTGGGAGGGGTATAATTCACCCCTCCACTTT.

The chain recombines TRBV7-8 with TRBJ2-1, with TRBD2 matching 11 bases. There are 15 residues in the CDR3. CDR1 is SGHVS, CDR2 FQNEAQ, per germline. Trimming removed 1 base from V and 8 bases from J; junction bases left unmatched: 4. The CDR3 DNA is TGTGCCAGCAGCTTAGTGTCTAGCGGGAGGCATGAGCAGTTCTTC. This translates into CASSLVSSGRHEQFF.

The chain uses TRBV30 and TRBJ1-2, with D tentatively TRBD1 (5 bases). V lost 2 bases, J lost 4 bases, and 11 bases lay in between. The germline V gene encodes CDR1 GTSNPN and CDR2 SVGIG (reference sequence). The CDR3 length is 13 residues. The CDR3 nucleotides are TGTGCCTGGAGTCCCGACAGCGCCTATGGCTACACCTTC. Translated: CAWSPDSAYGYTF. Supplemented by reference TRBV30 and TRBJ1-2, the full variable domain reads SQTIHQWPATLVQPVGSPLSLECTVEGTSNPNLYWYRQAAGRGLQLLFYSVGIGQISSEVPQNLSASRPQDRQFILSSKKLLLSDSGFYLCAWSPDSAYGYTFGSGTRLTVV.

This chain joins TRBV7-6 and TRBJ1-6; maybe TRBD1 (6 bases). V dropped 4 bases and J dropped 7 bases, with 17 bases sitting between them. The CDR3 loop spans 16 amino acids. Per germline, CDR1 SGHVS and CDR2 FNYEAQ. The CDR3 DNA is TGTGCCAGCAGCTCCGAACAGGGTATTCGCAATTCACCCCTCCACTTT. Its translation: CASSSEQGIRNSPLHF.

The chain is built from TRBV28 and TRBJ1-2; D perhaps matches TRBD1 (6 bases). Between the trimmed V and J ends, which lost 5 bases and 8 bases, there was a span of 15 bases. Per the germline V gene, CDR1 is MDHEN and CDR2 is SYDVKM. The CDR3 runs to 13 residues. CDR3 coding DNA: TGTGCCAGCAGTCTGGGGGCCTCGAAGGGCTACACCTTC. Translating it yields CASSLGASKGYTF.

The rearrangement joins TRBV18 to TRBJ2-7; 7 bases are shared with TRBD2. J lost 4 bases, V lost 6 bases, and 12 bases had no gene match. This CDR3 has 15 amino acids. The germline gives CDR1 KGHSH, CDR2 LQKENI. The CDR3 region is CASSPGGVIPYEQYF. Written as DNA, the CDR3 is TGTGCCAGCTCCCCGGGGGGTGTAATCCCTTACGAGCAGTACTTC.

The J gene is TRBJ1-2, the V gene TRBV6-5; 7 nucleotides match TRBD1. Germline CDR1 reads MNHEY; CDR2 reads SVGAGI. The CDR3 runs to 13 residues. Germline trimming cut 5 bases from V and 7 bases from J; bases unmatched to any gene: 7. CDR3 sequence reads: CASSQDRQGGYTF. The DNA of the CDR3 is TGTGCCAGCAGTCAGGACAGGCAGGGTGGCTACACCTTC.

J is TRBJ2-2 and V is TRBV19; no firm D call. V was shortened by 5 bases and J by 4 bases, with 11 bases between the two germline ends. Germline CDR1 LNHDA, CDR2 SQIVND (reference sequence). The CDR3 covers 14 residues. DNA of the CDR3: TGTGCCAGTAGTCCCCCACCGGGCACCGGGGAGCTGTTTTTT. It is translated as CASSPPPGTGELFF.

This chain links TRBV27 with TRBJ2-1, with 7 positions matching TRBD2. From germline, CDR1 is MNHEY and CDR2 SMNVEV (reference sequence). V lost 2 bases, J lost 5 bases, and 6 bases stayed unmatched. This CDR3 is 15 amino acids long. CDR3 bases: TGTGCCAGCAGTTTAGCGTCTAGCGGACACAATGAGCAGTTCTTC. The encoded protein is CASSLASSGHNEQFF.

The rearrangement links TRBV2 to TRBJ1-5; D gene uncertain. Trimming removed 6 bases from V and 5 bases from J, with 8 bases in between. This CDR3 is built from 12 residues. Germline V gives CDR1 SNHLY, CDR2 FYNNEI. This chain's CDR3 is CASRPGHQPQHF. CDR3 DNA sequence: TGTGCCAGCAGACCTGGGCATCAGCCCCAGCATTTT.

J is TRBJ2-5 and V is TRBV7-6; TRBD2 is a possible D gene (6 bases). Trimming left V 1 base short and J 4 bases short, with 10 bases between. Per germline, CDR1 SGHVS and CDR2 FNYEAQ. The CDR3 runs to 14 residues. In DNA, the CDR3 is TGTGCCAGCAGCTTAGTCGGTAGCGGAGAGACCCAGTACTTC. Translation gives CASSLVGSGETQYF.

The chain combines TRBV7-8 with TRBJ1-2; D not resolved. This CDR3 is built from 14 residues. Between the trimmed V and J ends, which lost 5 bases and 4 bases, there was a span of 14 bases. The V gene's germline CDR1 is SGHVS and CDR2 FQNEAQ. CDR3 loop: CASSPGSRGYGYTF. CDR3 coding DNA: TGTGCCAGCAGCCCGGGAAGTCGAGGCTATGGCTACACCTTC.

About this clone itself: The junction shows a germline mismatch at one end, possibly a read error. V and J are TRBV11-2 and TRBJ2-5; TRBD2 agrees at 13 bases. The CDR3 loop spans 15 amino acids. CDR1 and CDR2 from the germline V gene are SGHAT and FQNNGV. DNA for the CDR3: TGTGCCAGCAGTTTAGGACTAGCGGGAGAAGAGACCCAGTACTTC. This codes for CASSLGLAGEETQYF.